This entry features one TCR beta chain sequence. TCR beta sequencing covered blood CD8+ and CD4+ T cells. This sample stems from a study of CD8 T cells in Susac syndrome. Random hexamers were used to reverse transcribe the RNA input (about 0.45 to 1 ug). immunoSEQ multiplex PCR amplified TCR beta CDR3 across 54 Vbeta, 13 Jbeta. TCRdb re-analysed the immunoSEQ multiplex PCR reads in MiXCR, keeping a single row per CDR3 protein. Of a few hundred thousand distinct CDR3 sequences listed, roughly 85% are singletons. The CDR3 is made up of 13 amino acids. Per germline, CDR1 MNHEY and CDR2 SMNVEV (reference sequence). Trimming left V 7 bases short and J 7 bases short, with 17 bases between.

The sequence derives from a human donor with multiple sclerosis. Sequencing was done on a sample of CD8+ T cells from PBMCs. The chain joins TRBV27 to TRBJ2-7, with D perhaps TRBD1 or TRBD2 (5 bases each). The DNA for the CDR3 is TGTGCCAGCAACCCTTTGGGGGTGGGGGAGCAGTACTTC. It is translated as CASNPLGVGEQYF.